Listed below are T cell receptor beta chains from one sample, sequenced in a study of T-cell reconstitution after alpha-beta-depleted transplantation in children. TCRdb re-called the PCR reads with MiXCR, one entry per CDR3 protein. There are about 240,000 distinct CDR3 sequences in the sample; around 12% occur only once, and about 2.4% lies in the top ten. This specimen consisted of PBMCs from the stem cell graft donor, obtained from the stem cell graft. These receptors originate from a human donor who donated a stem cell graft to a child with acute lymphoblastic leukemia. CDR3s include the opening cysteine and the closing phenylalanine or tryptophan. D genes are given only for firm matches. Not every row has a clone size; where given, it reads once, few, many or a size class.

CDR3 DNA: TGCGCCAGCAGCTGGACACAGAACACTGAAGCTTTCTTT
CDR3 protein: CASSWTQNTEAFF
D gene: -
V gene: TRBV5-1
J gene: TRBJ1-1
clone size: many

CDR3 DNA: TGCGCCAGCAGCTTGTTCTTCCCGGCGGGAGCGAACACCGGGGAGCTGTTTTTT
CDR3 protein: CASSLFFPAGANTGELFF
D gene: TRBD2
V gene: TRBV5-1
J gene: TRBJ2-2
clone size: many

CDR3 DNA: TGCGCCAGCAGCTTCCTTGGCGGGGGTAGCACAGATACGCAGTATTTT
CDR3 protein: CASSFLGGGSTDTQYF
D gene: TRBD2
V gene: TRBV5-1
J gene: TRBJ2-3
clone size: many

CDR3 DNA: TGCAGTGCTGGGACAGGGGAAGCTTTCTTT
CDR3 protein: CSAGTGEAFF
D gene: TRBD1
V gene: TRBV20-1
J gene: TRBJ1-1
clone size: many

CDR3 DNA: TGCAGTGGCGCCCCATTCGGGACAGTGGGAAATTGGGAGCAGTTCTTC
CDR3 protein: CSGAPFGTVGNWEQFF
D gene: TRBD1
V gene: TRBV20-1
J gene: TRBJ2-1
clone size: many

CDR3 DNA: TGCGCCAGCAGCTTCGGGACAGGATACACCGGGGAGCTGTTTTTT
CDR3 protein: CASSFGTGYTGELFF
D gene: TRBD1
V gene: TRBV5-1
J gene: TRBJ2-2
clone size: many

CDR3 DNA: TGTGCCAGCAGCCCGGGACGGGAGGGAGAGACCCAGTACTTC
CDR3 protein: CASSPGREGETQYF
D gene: TRBD2
V gene: TRBV7-8
J gene: TRBJ2-5
clone size: many

CDR3 DNA: TGTGCCGGATCCGGGACAGGGGACACCGGGGAGCTGTTTTTT
CDR3 protein: CAGSGTGDTGELFF
D gene: TRBD1
V gene: TRBV19
J gene: TRBJ2-2
clone size: many

CDR3 DNA: TGCGCCAGCAGCTTGTTCGGGGTCGGGTACGAGCAGTACTTC
CDR3 protein: CASSLFGVGYEQYF
D gene: -
V gene: TRBV5-1
J gene: TRBJ2-7
clone size: many

CDR3 DNA: TGTGCCAGCAGCGTAGAACAGGGGTTCCAAGAGACCCAGTACTTC
CDR3 protein: CASSVEQGFQETQYF
D gene: TRBD1
V gene: TRBV9
J gene: TRBJ2-5
clone size: many

CDR3 DNA: TGTGCCAGCAGCGTTTCGACAGGGCCTAATGAAAAACTGTTTTTT
CDR3 protein: CASSVSTGPNEKLFF
D gene: TRBD1
V gene: TRBV9
J gene: TRBJ1-4
clone size: many

CDR3 DNA: TGTGCCACCAGCGAGGGGACAGGGGGACAGTACAATGAGCAGTTCTTC
CDR3 protein: CATSEGTGGQYNEQFF
D gene: TRBD1
V gene: TRBV24-1
J gene: TRBJ2-1
clone size: many

CDR3 DNA: TGCGCCAGCAGCTTAAAGACAGGGGCCTACAATGAGCAGTTCTTC
CDR3 protein: CASSLKTGAYNEQFF
D gene: TRBD1
V gene: TRBV5-1
J gene: TRBJ2-1
clone size: many

CDR3 DNA: TGTGCCAGCAGAGACCCCGCGACTAGTCAAGACGGGGAGCTGTTTTTT
CDR3 protein: CASRDPATSQDGELFF
D gene: -
V gene: TRBV6-2/TRBV6-3
J gene: TRBJ2-2
clone size: -

CDR3 DNA: TGTGCCAGCAGTGAGGGACAGGGGGCTATCTACGAGCAGTACTTC
CDR3 protein: CASSEGQGAIYEQYF
D gene: TRBD1
V gene: TRBV6-1
J gene: TRBJ2-7
clone size: -

CDR3 DNA: TGTGCCATCAGACCAGGGGAAGAGGGTGAGCAGTTCTTC
CDR3 protein: CAIRPGEEGEQFF
D gene: -
V gene: TRBV10-3
J gene: TRBJ2-1
clone size: -

CDR3 DNA: TGTGCCAGCAGCAATCCACAGGGGATGAACACTGAAGCTTTCTTT
CDR3 protein: CASSNPQGMNTEAFF
D gene: TRBD1
V gene: TRBV5-6
J gene: TRBJ1-1
clone size: many

CDR3 DNA: TGTGCCAGCAGTTTGCCAGGGGGTGAGCAGTTCTTC
CDR3 protein: CASSLPGGEQFF
D gene: TRBD1
V gene: TRBV12-3/TRBV12-4
J gene: TRBJ2-1
clone size: -

CDR3 DNA: TGTGCCAGCAGGGAACTAGCCCGTGAGCAGTTCTTC
CDR3 protein: CASRELAREQFF
D gene: -
V gene: TRBV27
J gene: TRBJ2-1
clone size: many

CDR3 DNA: TGTGCCAGCAGCCCCCCAGGGGAAGAGACCCAGTACTTC
CDR3 protein: CASSPPGEETQYF
D gene: -
V gene: TRBV3-1
J gene: TRBJ2-5
clone size: -

CDR3 DNA: TGTGCCAGCAGTTACTCGAATGTCAATGAGCAGTTCTTC
CDR3 protein: CASSYSNVNEQFF
D gene: -
V gene: TRBV6-5
J gene: TRBJ2-1
clone size: many

CDR3 DNA: TGTGCCAGCAGCTTAGCTCGCGGACAGGGTAGTGGCTACACCTTC
CDR3 protein: CASSLARGQGSGYTF
D gene: TRBD1
V gene: TRBV7-9
J gene: TRBJ1-2
clone size: many

CDR3 DNA: TGTGCCAGCAGCCTTCATCCACTCGAAGGGGAGCAGTTCTTC
CDR3 protein: CASSLHPLEGEQFF
D gene: -
V gene: TRBV4-2
J gene: TRBJ2-1
clone size: -

CDR3 DNA: TGCAGTGCTAGAGATTGGAGTAGCGGGGACACCTACAATGAGCAGTTCTTC
CDR3 protein: CSARDWSSGDTYNEQFF
D gene: TRBD2
V gene: TRBV20-1
J gene: TRBJ2-1
clone size: -

CDR3 DNA: TGTGCCAGCAGCGTCCGGCAGGGGAACACCGGGGAGCTGTTTTTT
CDR3 protein: CASSVRQGNTGELFF
D gene: -
V gene: TRBV9
J gene: TRBJ2-2
clone size: many

CDR3 DNA: TGTGCCAGCATGAGACAGGGGCGACTCTACGAGCAGTACTTC
CDR3 protein: CASMRQGRLYEQYF
D gene: TRBD1
V gene: TRBV6-2/TRBV6-3
J gene: TRBJ2-7
clone size: many

CDR3 DNA: TGTGCCAGCACCCTGGGACAGGGTGACTACGAGCAGTACTTC
CDR3 protein: CASTLGQGDYEQYF
D gene: TRBD1
V gene: TRBV12-3/TRBV12-4
J gene: TRBJ2-7
clone size: -

CDR3 DNA: TGCAGTCCCGGACAGGGGGCATTGAATAATTCACCCCTCCACTTT
CDR3 protein: CSPGQGALNNSPLHF
D gene: TRBD1
V gene: TRBV20-1
J gene: TRBJ1-6
clone size: -

CDR3 DNA: TGTGCCAGCAGCTTAGTCCGGCGGGCAAACCCAGATACGCAGTATTTT
CDR3 protein: CASSLVRRANPDTQYF
D gene: -
V gene: TRBV7-2
J gene: TRBJ2-3
clone size: many

CDR3 DNA: TGTGCCAGCACCCAGGGGACTAGCGGGATCAGTGAGCAGTTCTTC
CDR3 protein: CASTQGTSGISEQFF
D gene: TRBD2
V gene: TRBV7-2
J gene: TRBJ2-1
clone size: few

CDR3 DNA: TGCGCCAGCAGCCAAGAGTGGAGGGGGGGCTACGAGCAGTACTTC
CDR3 protein: CASSQEWRGGYEQYF
D gene: -
V gene: TRBV4-3
J gene: TRBJ2-7
clone size: -

CDR3 DNA: TGTGCCAGCAGACCGTTGAACAGGGAGACCCAGTACTTC
CDR3 protein: CASRPLNRETQYF
D gene: -
V gene: TRBV7-2
J gene: TRBJ2-5
clone size: many

CDR3 DNA: TGTGCCAGCAGCCAATTTAGAGGCAGGGACGGCTACACCTTC
CDR3 protein: CASSQFRGRDGYTF
D gene: -
V gene: TRBV14
J gene: TRBJ1-2
clone size: many

CDR3 DNA: TGCGCCAGCAGCCCAGAAGGGACAGGAGACACCGGGGAGCTGTTTTTT
CDR3 protein: CASSPEGTGDTGELFF
D gene: TRBD1
V gene: TRBV4-3
J gene: TRBJ2-2
clone size: -

CDR3 DNA: TGTGCCAGCAGCTTCAGGGGGCGCGGGGGGGCTGAAGCTTTCTTT
CDR3 protein: CASSFRGRGGAEAFF
D gene: TRBD1
V gene: TRBV7-2
J gene: TRBJ1-1
clone size: many

CDR3 DNA: TGTGCCATCAGGGCTGCCCCCTCTGGACAGGGTGACACAGATACGCAGTATTTT
CDR3 protein: CAIRAAPSGQGDTDTQYF
D gene: TRBD1
V gene: TRBV10-3
J gene: TRBJ2-3
clone size: many

CDR3 DNA: TGTGCCAGCAGTATGGACGGGGTTACCTACGAGCAGTACTTC
CDR3 protein: CASSMDGVTYEQYF
D gene: -
V gene: TRBV6-5
J gene: TRBJ2-7
clone size: many

CDR3 DNA: TGTGCCAGCAGCGCCCACGGGAGCACAGATACGCAGTATTTT
CDR3 protein: CASSAHGSTDTQYF
D gene: -
V gene: TRBV9
J gene: TRBJ2-3
clone size: large

CDR3 DNA: TGCGCCAGCAACTTGGGGACAGGACGTTCTAACTATGGCTACACCTTC
CDR3 protein: CASNLGTGRSNYGYTF
D gene: TRBD1
V gene: TRBV5-1
J gene: TRBJ1-2
clone size: many

CDR3 DNA: TGCAGTGCTAGTGCCCTAGCGATCCAAGAGACCCAGTACTTC
CDR3 protein: CSASALAIQETQYF
D gene: -
V gene: TRBV20-1
J gene: TRBJ2-5
clone size: many

CDR3 DNA: TGCAGTGCCCCTCGGACTAGCTCGGGCACCGGGGAGCTGTTTTTT
CDR3 protein: CSAPRTSSGTGELFF
D gene: TRBD2
V gene: TRBV20-1
J gene: TRBJ2-2
clone size: many

CDR3 DNA: TGTGCCACCCGGATAAGCTCCTACAATGAGCAGTTCTTC
CDR3 protein: CATRISSYNEQFF
D gene: -
V gene: TRBV12-3/TRBV12-4
J gene: TRBJ2-1
clone size: many

CDR3 DNA: TGTGCCAGCAGCTTGGGTCAAGGCGAAGAGCAGTACTTC
CDR3 protein: CASSLGQGEEQYF
D gene: -
V gene: TRBV5-5
J gene: TRBJ2-7
clone size: few

CDR3 DNA: TGCAGCGTTGAAGATGTCACAGTGGGTTATGCGCAGTATTTT
CDR3 protein: CSVEDVTVGYAQYF
D gene: -
V gene: TRBV29-1
J gene: TRBJ2-3
clone size: -

CDR3 DNA: TGTGCCATCAGCGGGACTAGCGGGAGAAATAGTAATGAGCAGTTCTTC
CDR3 protein: CAISGTSGRNSNEQFF
D gene: TRBD2
V gene: TRBV10-3
J gene: TRBJ2-1
clone size: few

CDR3 DNA: TGTGCCAGCAGATTCGGAATTAACTATGGCTACACCTTC
CDR3 protein: CASRFGINYGYTF
D gene: -
V gene: TRBV7-2
J gene: TRBJ1-2
clone size: many

CDR3 DNA: TGTGCCACCAGCAGAGATATCAGCGATGAGCAGTTCTTC
CDR3 protein: CATSRDISDEQFF
D gene: -
V gene: TRBV15
J gene: TRBJ2-1
clone size: many

CDR3 DNA: TGCAGTGCTGTACCGGGACCACAAGATACGCAGTATTTT
CDR3 protein: CSAVPGPQDTQYF
D gene: -
V gene: TRBV20-1
J gene: TRBJ2-3
clone size: many

CDR3 DNA: TGCGCCAGCAGCTTGGGAGGGGGGGACATTCAGTACTTC
CDR3 protein: CASSLGGGDIQYF
D gene: -
V gene: TRBV5-1
J gene: TRBJ2-4
clone size: many